These T cell receptor beta chains were read from a single sample in a study of blood T cell repertoires in COVID-19. The method was immunoSEQ multiplex PCR; TCRdb's version includes in-frame clones alone and lacks a portion of them. The sample gives 60,000 or so clones, roughly 90% of which show up once; 10% is in the top ten. The sequenced material came from peripheral blood. The source is a human donor with acute or convalescent COVID-19. The donor label of this sample is uncertain. The CDR3 runs from the conserved cysteine through the conserved F or W. A D gene is named only where the DNA matches it firmly. Only some rows state a clone size, as once, few, many or a class for expanded clones.

clone size	D gene	V gene	J gene	CDR3 protein	CDR3 DNA
once	TRBD1	TRBV19	TRBJ2-7	CASRSTGGSLEQYF	TGTGCCAGTAGGTCGACAGGGGGATCCCTGGAGCAGTACTTC
-	TRBD1	TRBV5-1	TRBJ2-3	CASTPGTGRYTQYF	TGCGCCAGCACCCCGGGGACAGGGAGATATACGCAGTATTTT
-	-	TRBV27	TRBJ2-5	CATRELETQYF	TGTGCCACTAGGGAGCTAGAGACCCAGTACTTC
-	-	TRBV9	TRBJ1-2	CASSLTITGNQGYTF	TGTGCCAGCAGTCTCACGATCACAGGGAATCAGGGCTACACCTTC
-	TRBD2	TRBV28	TRBJ2-5	CASSPMGGFETQYF	TGTGCCAGCAGCCCCATGGGAGGGTTTGAGACCCAGTACTTC
-	-	TRBV13	TRBJ2-7	CASSLELAYEQYF	TGTGCCAGCAGCTTAGAACTAGCCTACGAGCAGTACTTC
-	TRBD1	TRBV5-4	TRBJ2-7	CASSPVPGQGMLRGGEQYF	TGTGCCAGCAGCCCCGTCCCGGGACAGGGAATGCTAAGGGGAGGGGAGCAGTACTTC
-	-	TRBV29-1	TRBJ2-5	CSVEDRVYQETQYF	TGCAGCGTTGAAGATCGAGTGTACCAAGAGACCCAGTACTTC
-	TRBD1	TRBV3-1/TRBV3-2	TRBJ2-5	CASSQGTGSYQETQYF	TGTGCCAGCAGCCAAGGGACAGGATCTTACCAAGAGACCCAGTACTTC
-	TRBD2	TRBV30	TRBJ2-2	CAWASGREDGELFF	TGTGCCTGGGCGTCGGGACGGGAGGACGGGGAGCTGTTTTTT
-	-	TRBV5-4	TRBJ2-1	CASSLVETGYNEQFF	TGTGCCAGCAGCTTGGTGGAAACAGGTTACAATGAGCAGTTCTTC
-	-	TRBV28	TRBJ1-2	CASSPLGEANYGYTF	TGTGCCAGCAGCCCTCTGGGTGAGGCTAACTATGGCTACACCTTC
few	-	TRBV23-1	TRBJ1-5	CASTGDSNQPQHF	TGCGCCAGCACGGGGGATAGCAATCAGCCCCAGCATTTT
-	-	TRBV28	TRBJ1-5	CASSLSRAGDQPQHF	TGTGCCAGCAGTTTATCCCGCGCGGGAGATCAGCCCCAGCATTTT
-	-	TRBV28	TRBJ1-2	CASSLGVQYGYTF	TGTGCCAGCAGTCTAGGGGTACAGTATGGCTACACCTTC
-	TRBD2	TRBV6-1	TRBJ2-4	CASSDGGTSVQLAKNIQYF	TGTGCCAGCAGTGACGGCGGGACTAGCGTTCAGCTAGCCAAAAACATTCAGTACTTC
-	-	TRBV5-6	TRBJ1-1	CASSLVGTNTEAFF	TGTGCCAGCAGCTTGGTCGGGACAAACACTGAAGCTTTCTTT
-	-	TRBV6-5	TRBJ1-3	CASSYSGFSGNTIYF	TGTGCCAGCAGTTATTCAGGGTTCTCTGGAAACACCATATATTTT
-	-	TRBV3-1/TRBV3-2	TRBJ2-5	CASGSDSTETQYF	TGTGCCAGCGGATCGGACAGTACTGAGACCCAGTACTTC
-	-	TRBV6-6	TRBJ1-5	CASSPGQILNQPQHF	TGTGCCAGCAGCCCCGGACAGATACTCAATCAGCCCCAGCATTTT
-	TRBD1	TRBV19	TRBJ1-2	CASSIRRGRNYGYTF	TGTGCCAGTAGTATACGGAGGGGGCGAAACTATGGCTACACCTTC
once	TRBD1	TRBV24-1	TRBJ2-1	CATSDLEQGASGTYNEQFF	TGTGCCACCAGTGATTTGGAACAGGGGGCTTCTGGGACCTACAATGAGCAGTTCTTC
-	-	TRBV19	TRBJ1-2	CAPPRGRTTRRCNYGYTF	TGTGCCCCTCCCCGCGGCAGGACAACCCGGCGGTGTAACTATGGCTACACCTTC
-	-	TRBV11-3	TRBJ2-1	CASSLVGGTIYNEQFF	TGTGCCAGCAGCTTAGTCGGCGGTACTATCTACAATGAGCAGTTCTTC
-	-	TRBV5-1	TRBJ1-2	CASSLGPGREVYGYTF	TGCGCCAGCAGCTTGGGTCCAGGGCGAGAGGTTTATGGCTACACCTTC
-	TRBD1	TRBV4-1	TRBJ2-5	CASSKQGAWEETQYF	TGCGCCAGCAGCAAACAGGGGGCGTGGGAGGAGACCCAGTACTTC
-	TRBD1	TRBV7-2	TRBJ1-2	CASSSSQTGLGGYTF	TGTGCCAGCAGCTCAAGTCAGACAGGGTTAGGCGGCTACACCTTC
once	-	TRBV19	TRBJ2-2	CASRTGPTQTGELFF	TGTGCCAGTAGAACAGGGCCCACTCAAACCGGGGAGCTGTTTTTT
few	-	TRBV5-6	TRBJ2-2	CASTHGLFDTGELFF	TGTGCCAGCACCCACGGTCTATTCGACACCGGGGAGCTGTTTTTT
-	TRBD1	TRBV3-1/TRBV3-2	TRBJ1-3	CASSDRVGNTIYF	TGTGCCAGCAGCGACAGGGTTGGAAACACCATATATTTT
-	-	TRBV5-8	TRBJ2-3	CASSPNPGAGTDTQYF	TGTGCCAGCAGCCCTAACCCAGGGGCCGGCACAGATACGCAGTATTTT
-	TRBD2	TRBV5-1	TRBJ2-2	CASSLDGGTNTGELFF	TGCGCCAGCAGCTTGGACGGGGGGACGAACACCGGGGAGCTGTTTTTT
few	-	TRBV19	TRBJ1-2	CASSIAQGRNYGYTF	TGTGCCAGTAGTATCGCCCAGGGCAGGAACTATGGCTACACCTTC
-	-	TRBV29-1	TRBJ1-3	CSAARSSGNTIYF	TGCAGCGCCGCCCGGAGCTCTGGAAACACCATATATTTT
-	-	TRBV19	TRBJ1-4	CASSVKPGFREKLFF	TGTGCCAGTAGTGTTAAGCCAGGGTTTCGGGAAAAACTGTTTTTT
-	TRBD1	TRBV13	TRBJ2-4	CASSLRGLGKNIQYF	TGTGCCAGCAGCTTAAGGGGGCTGGGCAAAAACATTCAGTACTTC
-	-	TRBV24-1	TRBJ2-2	CATSDSALSGVGTGELFF	TGTGCCACCAGTGACTCCGCCCTGTCGGGAGTAGGGACCGGGGAGCTGTTTTTT
-	-	TRBV18	TRBJ2-3	CASSPGAVSTDTQYF	TGTGCCAGCTCCCCTGGGGCGGTTAGCACAGATACGCAGTATTTT
-	-	TRBV28	TRBJ1-5	CASRPPRGLQPQHF	TGTGCCAGCAGACCCCCCCGGGGTTTGCAGCCCCAGCATTTT
-	TRBD1	TRBV9	TRBJ2-1	CASRPGTASYNEQFF	TGTGCCAGCAGGCCCGGGACAGCTTCCTACAATGAGCAGTTCTTC
-	-	TRBV19	TRBJ1-2	CASSPLQGYYGYTF	TGTGCCAGTAGTCCCTTACAGGGCTACTATGGCTACACCTTC
-	TRBD1	TRBV6-6	TRBJ1-2	CASSSGQGSSYTF	TGTGCCAGCAGTTCAGGACAGGGGAGTAGCTACACCTTC
-	-	TRBV2	TRBJ1-2	CASSVAPGEGNYGYTF	TGTGCCAGCAGTGTTGCCCCGGGGGAGGGTAACTATGGCTACACCTTC
-	-	TRBV6-1	TRBJ1-3	CATQDVGRENTIYF	TGTGCCACACAAGACGTGGGCAGAGAAAACACCATATATTTT
-	-	TRBV5-1	TRBJ2-7	CASGGSGTNEQYF	TGCGCCAGCGGGGGCTCAGGGACCAACGAGCAGTACTTC
-	-	TRBV6-5	TRBJ2-1	CASTDNEQFF	TGTGCCAGCACCGACAATGAGCAGTTCTTC
-	TRBD1	TRBV6-5	TRBJ1-1	CASSHRGNTEAFF	TGTGCCAGCAGCCACAGGGGGAACACTGAAGCTTTCTTT
-	TRBD2	TRBV10-1	TRBJ2-3	CASSDLAGGTDTQYF	TGCGCCAGCAGTGACCTAGCGGGGGGCACAGATACGCAGTATTTT